This TCR beta chain emerged from a study of cytomegalovirus exposure and HLA in healthy donors (dated by TCRdb to 2015 to 2018). Study-wide context: An earlier analysis of some 500 of the donors reported 250 to 300 Gb of sequence data and more than 90 million unique TCR beta sequences from about 200 million T cells. Among roughly 400 genotyped donors of the cohort, an average of around 240,000 unique TCR beta nucleotide sequences were sequenced per donor, about a sixth of them non-productive. Five DR-DQ haplotypes were treated as single units for association and clustering because of strong linkage in the cohort. In a later genetic analysis, genome-wide SNP genotypes for about three fifths of the roughly 670 donors were used, and that subset was treated as a discovery cohort. Every repertoire in the discovery cohort had been generated on one and the same sequencing platform. In addition to the first cohort of roughly 700 subjects, a separate validation cohort of 130 or so different subjects was used. Donor age, sex, ethnicity and CMV serostatus were compiled alongside the repertoire data. Both class I and class II loci were covered by HLA typing, at four-digit resolution. The T cell repertoires of about 700 subjects were profiled by immunosequencing and related to cytomegalovirus serostatus. Of the approximately 370 genotyped donors, 81% were placed in the genetic ancestry cluster associated with self-reported Caucasian donors. The study was designed to test whether signatures of past pathogen exposure could be identified by cataloging public T cell receptors. Roughly 300 gigabases of sequencing data and approximately 85 million unique TCR sequences were included in an early release covering under 650 HLA-typed donors. Typing coverage differed by locus: A, B, C, DRB1 and DQB1 were typed in about 620-630 donors, DQA1 in 522, DPA1 in 600 to 610, and DPB1 in just under 490. Rather than drawing on any new phenotypic data, the later analysis identified candidate immune exposures from TCR beta sequences and the way those sequences occurred across donors. In a later analysis, previously published TCR beta repertoires from 666 donors were re-analyzed and high-resolution HLA genotyping was added so that TCR occurrence patterns could be studied. To predict cytomegalovirus infection status, the study brought together high-throughput TCR immunosequencing, statistical association of individual TCRs with disease status, and machine learning. An earlier analysis of around 640 of the donors used high-throughput TCR beta sequencing to judge whether each TCR beta V gene segment behaved as functional or pseudogenic.

Libraries were constructed by the immunoSEQ multiplex PCR assay. For the multiplex PCR, a mixture combining 60 forward primers for TCR Vbeta segments and 13 reverse primers for TCR Jbeta segments was used. The CDR3 region of rearranged TCR beta genes was amplified from genomic DNA by a multiplex PCR assay. On the Illumina HiSeq System, the amplified TCR beta libraries were sequenced as 87-base-pair reads. The paper's processing steps were these. A later analysis tallied about 77 million unique TCR beta chains across the approximately 670 repertoires, and approximately 11 million of those chains were shared by two or more donors. Raw reads were error-corrected and collapsed into unique sequences with a nearest-neighbor algorithm that merged closely related sequences to remove PCR and sequencing errors. Alignment of CDR3 sequences to IMGT reference sequences was used to assign V, D and J gene segments. For a sequence to be retained, a match of at least six nucleotides to both a V gene segment and a J gene segment was required. Rearrangements were called productive when the CDR3 lacked stop codons and stayed in frame with V and J; all others were non-productive. CDR3 was defined by IMGT convention, running from the second conserved V-encoded cysteine to the conserved J-encoded phenylalanine. In an earlier analysis of around 640 of the donors, sequences lacking an unambiguous match to a single V gene segment were excluded. An earlier analysis of fewer than 750 of the donors called V segments functional above 56.7% productive rearrangements and segregating when the between-donor standard deviation exceeded 5%. A statistical classification framework was built to diagnose cytomegalovirus status from the catalog of TCR beta chain sequences. In a later analysis, V and J genes were assigned by comparing TCR nucleotide sequences against IMGT/GENE-DB human TR gene sequences. A later analysis assigned CDR3 sequences and most-parsimonious VDJ recombination scenarios with the TCRdist pipeline. In a later analysis, every TCR beta chain was defined by the combination of its CDR3 amino acid sequence and its V-gene family, and reads without a unique V-gene family were dropped. To address suspected cross-contamination and a sequencing artifact, a later analysis removed 550 to 750 highly shared, low-generation-probability nucleotide sequences. In a later analysis, a clonal expansion index for each public chain was calculated from normalized within-repertoire ranks of inferred template counts. Generation probabilities in a later analysis came from a VDJ recombination model fitted to out-of-frame rearrangements, and those results were checked against IGoR. In a later analysis, hypergeometric tests were used to score TCR-TCR, TCR-HLA and TCR-CMV co-occurrence, with a repertoire-size bias correction applied to TCR pairs. False discovery rates were estimated in a later analysis by permuting HLA or CMV assignments 20 times. In a later analysis, co-occurring TCRs were grouped using DBSCAN, with TCRdist sequence similarity added in when clustering inside HLA-allele-positive subsets. Repertoires with fewer than 30,000 or more than 120,000 public chains, plus five repertoires with anomalous nucleotide sharing, were excluded from co-occurrence clustering. In its TCRdb copy, this immuneACCESS table keeps in-frame sequences only and misses some clones. Where compared with another copy, unresolved V genes explain less than half of these, and the others have no known cause. That table is the source of V, J and clone size, and D and trimming were worked out from the DNA. The sample includes 35,000 to 45,000 clones, with roughly half observed a single time. The ten largest make up 5% to 6.5% of the sample.

In total, roughly 670 healthy bone marrow donors made up the cohort. Cohort members were all nominally healthy when sampled, although unrecorded immune exposures were likely present. The donor was CMV seronegative and was included in the group of about 400 seronegative cohort members. Every donor gave a peripheral blood sample, and the peripheral blood mononuclear cells from that sample were used for TCR beta sequencing. Genomic DNA was extracted from the blood cell samples with the Qiagen DNeasy Blood Extraction Kit. On this clone itself: What antigen it recognizes has not been identified. The sample holds no much larger clone one base away, and base qualities are not on file.

Here is what the overall study found, with its caveats: A further reported finding was that TCR beta sequences accurately predicted the HLA-A and HLA-B alleles for most subjects in the first cohort. In a later analysis, several top co-occurrence clusters were reported to appear linked to parvovirus B19, influenza, CMV and Epstein-Barr virus. A later analysis found that TCR association rates varied across HLA loci, with DRB1 alleles showing the most associated TCRs and HLA-C alleles the fewest. Sequencing depth was assumed to be roughly uniform across donors in the presence/absence analyses, though that assumption may not hold. In a later genetic analysis, fewer N-insertions in productive TCRs were reported among donors in an Asian-associated ancestry cluster than the approximately 670-donor mean. The earlier analysis of 587 of the donors excluded fewer than 20 rarely observed V segments, including chromosome 9 orphons, because counts were too low. The authors suggested that the approach could potentially be generalized to other disease states and immunological phenotypes. This cohort had only TCR beta chains sequenced, and the lack of alpha or paired-chain data limited which features could be detected. Compared with equally common non-associated chains, HLA-associated TCR beta chains in a later analysis were more clonally expanded and had lower generation probabilities. A few of the identified cytomegalovirus-associated TCR beta chains were confirmed in vitro to be specific for cytomegalovirus antigens. The classifier was reported to diagnose cytomegalovirus status with high specificity and sensitivity in both the original cohort and the validation cohort. The sequencing pipeline was judged likely to have produced a cluster of highly shared sequence variants as a technical artifact. Most TCR sequences were observed very rarely across donors, whereas some public TCRs were present in many individuals. When HLA alleles, especially DR and DQ, strongly co-occurred, attributing TCR associations to individual alleles was difficult. The only immune exposure information available for the cohort was CMV serostatus. Because HLA typing was missing for some donors at each locus, association tests included only the typed subset. An association between a missense DCLRE1C variant and V-gene and J-gene trimming of TCR beta chains was found in a later genetic analysis and replicated in an independent cohort. In an earlier analysis of several hundred of the donors, most TCR beta V segments were observed in productive rearrangements about 87% or about 30% of the time, broadly matching IMGT annotations. The study listed over 150 TCR beta chains as associated with cytomegalovirus. In a later analysis, most CMV-associated TCR beta chains were found to appear HLA-restricted, with HLA associations seemingly driven largely by CMV exposure. Specific HLA alleles were associated with 16,951 TCR beta sequences at a false discovery rate of 0.05 in a later analysis. Correlated functional status among segregating V segments might reflect linkage disequilibrium, but an unknown experimental factor could not be ruled out.

Material for sequencing was PBMCs. The TCR originated in a man aged 55 to 70 in good health and CMV-seronegative.

Here is the DNA: TGTGCCAGCAGCCCGGGACAGATGAACACTGAAGCTTTCTTT. Its translation is CASSPGQMNTEAFF. This receptor chain uses TRBV7-9 and TRBJ1-1, with 7 central nucleotides matching TRBD1. As encoded in the germline V gene (reference sequence), CDR1 is SEHNR while CDR2 is FQNEAQ. The CDR3 numbers 14 residues from cysteine through phenylalanine. Only the CDR3 DNA is retained, 42 bases long and in frame from the first base. The germline V and J ends show losses of 5 bases and 0 bases respectively, and no gene match explains 3 bases of the junction.